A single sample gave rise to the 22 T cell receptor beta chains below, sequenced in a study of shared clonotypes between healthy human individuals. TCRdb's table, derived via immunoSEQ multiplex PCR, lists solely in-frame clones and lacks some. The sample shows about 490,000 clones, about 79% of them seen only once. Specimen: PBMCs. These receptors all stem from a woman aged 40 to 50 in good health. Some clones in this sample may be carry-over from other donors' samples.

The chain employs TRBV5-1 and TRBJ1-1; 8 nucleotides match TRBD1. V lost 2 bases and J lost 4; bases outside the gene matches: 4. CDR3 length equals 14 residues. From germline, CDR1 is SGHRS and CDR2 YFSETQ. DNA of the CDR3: TGCGCCAGCAGCTTTACCACAGGGGGCACTGAAGCTTTCTTT. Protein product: CASSFTTGGTEAFF.

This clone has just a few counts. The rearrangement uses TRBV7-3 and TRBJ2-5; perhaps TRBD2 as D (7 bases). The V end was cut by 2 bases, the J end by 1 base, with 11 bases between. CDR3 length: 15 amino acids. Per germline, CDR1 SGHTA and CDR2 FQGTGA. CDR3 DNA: TGTGCCAGCAGCTTAGGGGGGGCGGCCCAAGAGACCCAGTACTTC. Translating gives CASSLGGAAQETQYF. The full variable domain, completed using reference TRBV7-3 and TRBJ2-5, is GAGVSQTPSNKVTEKGKYVELRCDPISGHTALYWYRQSLGQGPEFLIYFQGTGAADDSGLPNDRFFAVRPEGSVSTLKIQRTERGDSAVYLCASSLGGAAQETQYFGPGTRLLVL.

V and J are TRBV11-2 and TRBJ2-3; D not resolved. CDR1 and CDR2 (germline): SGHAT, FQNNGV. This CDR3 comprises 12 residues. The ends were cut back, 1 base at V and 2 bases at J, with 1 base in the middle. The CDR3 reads CASSLVTDTQYF. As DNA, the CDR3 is TGTGCCAGCAGCTTAGTCACAGATACGCAGTATTTT.

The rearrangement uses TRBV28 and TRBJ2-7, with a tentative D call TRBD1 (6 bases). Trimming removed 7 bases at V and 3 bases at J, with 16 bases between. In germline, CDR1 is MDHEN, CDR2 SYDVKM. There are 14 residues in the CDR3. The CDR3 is CASTPPGHIYEQYF. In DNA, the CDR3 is TGTGCCAGCACCCCCCCGGGACACATCTACGAGCAGTACTTC.

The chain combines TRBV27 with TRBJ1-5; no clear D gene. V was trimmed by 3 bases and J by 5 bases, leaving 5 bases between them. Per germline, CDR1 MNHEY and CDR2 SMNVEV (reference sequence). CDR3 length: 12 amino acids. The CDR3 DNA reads TGTGCCAGCAGTTTCGTCGATCAGCCCCAGCATTTT. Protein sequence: CASSFVDQPQHF.

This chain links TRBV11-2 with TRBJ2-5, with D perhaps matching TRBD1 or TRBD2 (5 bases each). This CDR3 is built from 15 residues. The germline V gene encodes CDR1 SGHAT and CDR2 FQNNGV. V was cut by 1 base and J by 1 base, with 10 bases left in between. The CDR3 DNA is TGTGCCAGCAGCTTAGGATCTGGGACCCAAGAGACCCAGTACTTC. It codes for CASSLGSGTQETQYF.

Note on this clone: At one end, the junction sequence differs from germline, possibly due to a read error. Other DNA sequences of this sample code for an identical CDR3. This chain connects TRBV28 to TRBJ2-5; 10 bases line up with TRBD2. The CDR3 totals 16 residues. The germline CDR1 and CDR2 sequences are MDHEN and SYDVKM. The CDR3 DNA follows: TGTGCCAGCAGCTTATTACTAGCGGGATACCAAGAGACCCAGTACTTC. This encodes CASSLLLAGYQETQYF.

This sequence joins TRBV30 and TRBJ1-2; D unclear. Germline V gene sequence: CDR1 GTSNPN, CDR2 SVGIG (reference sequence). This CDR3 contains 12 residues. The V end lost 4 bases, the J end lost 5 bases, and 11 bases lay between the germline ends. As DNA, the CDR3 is TGTGCCTGGACTTCGGATACTTATGGCTACACCTTC. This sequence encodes CAWTSDTYGYTF.

The CDR3 DNA reads TGCGCCAGCAGCCAAAGATTAGGGGGAAGTCAGCCCCAGCATTTT. Its translation is CASSQRLGGSQPQHF. This chain links TRBV4-1 with TRBJ1-5, with D possibly being TRBD1 (6 bases). Germline loops: CDR1 MGHRA, CDR2 YSYEKL. CDR3 length: 15 amino acids. V lost 2 bases and J 6 bases, leaving 14 bases between the germline ends.

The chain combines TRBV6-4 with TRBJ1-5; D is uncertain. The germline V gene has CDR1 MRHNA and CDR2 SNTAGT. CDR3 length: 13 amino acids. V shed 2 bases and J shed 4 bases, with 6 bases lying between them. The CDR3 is CASSDEENQPQHF. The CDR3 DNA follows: TGTGCCAGCAGTGACGAGGAGAATCAGCCCCAGCATTTT.

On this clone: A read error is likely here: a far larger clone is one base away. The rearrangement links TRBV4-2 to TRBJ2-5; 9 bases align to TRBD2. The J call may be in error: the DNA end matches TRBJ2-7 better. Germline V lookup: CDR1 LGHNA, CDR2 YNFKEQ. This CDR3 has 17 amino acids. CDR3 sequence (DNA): TGTGCCAGCAGCCTAACGATACCTAGCGGGGCCTCCTACGAGCAGTACTTC. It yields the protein CASSLTIPSGASYEQYF.

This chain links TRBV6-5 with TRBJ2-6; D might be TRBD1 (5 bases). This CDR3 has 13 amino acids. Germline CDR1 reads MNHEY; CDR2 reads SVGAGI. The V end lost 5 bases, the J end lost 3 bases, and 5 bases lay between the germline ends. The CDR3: CASSTGGANVLTF. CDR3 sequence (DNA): TGTGCCAGCAGTACAGGTGGGGCCAACGTCCTGACTTTC.

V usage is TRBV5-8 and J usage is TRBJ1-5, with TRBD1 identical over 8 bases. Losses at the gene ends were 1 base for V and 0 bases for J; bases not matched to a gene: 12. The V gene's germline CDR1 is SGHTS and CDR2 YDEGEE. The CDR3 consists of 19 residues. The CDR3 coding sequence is TGTGCCAGCAGCTTGCTTCGGCAGGGGGCGCTTTATAGCAATCAGCCCCAGCATTTT. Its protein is CASSLLRQGALYSNQPQHF.

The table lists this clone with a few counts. CDR3 protein: CASSHTGGGTYEQYF. The CDR3 nucleotides are TGTGCCAGCAGCCATACAGGGGGCGGGACCTACGAGCAGTACTTC. The chain carries TRBV7-2 and TRBJ2-7; 9 nucleotides line up with TRBD1. Looked up from germline, CDR1 is SGHTA and CDR2 is FQGNSA. Trimming removed 5 bases from V and 2 bases from J; junction bases left unmatched: 7. The CDR3 covers 15 residues.

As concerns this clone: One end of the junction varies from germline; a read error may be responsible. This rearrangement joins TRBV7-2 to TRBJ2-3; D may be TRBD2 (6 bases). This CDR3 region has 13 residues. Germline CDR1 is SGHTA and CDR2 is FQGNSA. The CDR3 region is CASTLFGGDTQYF. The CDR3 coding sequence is TGTGCCAGCACCTTATTTGGGGGGGATACGCAGTATTTT.

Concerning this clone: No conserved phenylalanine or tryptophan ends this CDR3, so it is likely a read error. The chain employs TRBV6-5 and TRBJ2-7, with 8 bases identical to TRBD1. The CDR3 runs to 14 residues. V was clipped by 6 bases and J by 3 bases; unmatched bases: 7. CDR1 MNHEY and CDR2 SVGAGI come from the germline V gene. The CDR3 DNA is TGTGCCAGCAGGTCGACAGGGGAGTACTACGAGCAGTACTAC. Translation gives CASRSTGEYYEQYY.

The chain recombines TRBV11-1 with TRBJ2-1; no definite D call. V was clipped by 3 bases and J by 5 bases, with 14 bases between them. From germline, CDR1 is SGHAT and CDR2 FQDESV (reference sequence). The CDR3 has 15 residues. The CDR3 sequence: CASSFAYGRHNEQFF. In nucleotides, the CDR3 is TGTGCCAGCAGCTTTGCCTACGGCAGGCACAATGAGCAGTTCTTC.

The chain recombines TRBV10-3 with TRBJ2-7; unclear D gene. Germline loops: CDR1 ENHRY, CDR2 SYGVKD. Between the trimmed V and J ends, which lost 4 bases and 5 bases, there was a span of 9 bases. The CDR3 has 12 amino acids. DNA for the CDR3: TGTGCCATCAGTGGCAACTCTGACGAGCAGTACTTC. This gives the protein CAISGNSDEQYF.

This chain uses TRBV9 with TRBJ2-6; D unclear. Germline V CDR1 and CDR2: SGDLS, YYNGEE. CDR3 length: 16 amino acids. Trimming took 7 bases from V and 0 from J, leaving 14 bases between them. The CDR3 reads CASAPRWGSGANVLTF. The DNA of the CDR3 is TGTGCCAGCGCCCCCAGGTGGGGCTCTGGGGCCAACGTCCTGACTTTC.

The DNA for the CDR3 is TGTGCCAGCCGACTTTGGAGCTCCTACGAGCAGTACTTC. Its protein product is CASRLWSSYEQYF. J is TRBJ2-5 and V is TRBV28, with D unclear. The J call is in doubt because the DNA end fits TRBJ2-7 better. CDR3 length equals 13 residues. Looked up from germline, CDR1 is MDHEN and CDR2 is SYDVKM.

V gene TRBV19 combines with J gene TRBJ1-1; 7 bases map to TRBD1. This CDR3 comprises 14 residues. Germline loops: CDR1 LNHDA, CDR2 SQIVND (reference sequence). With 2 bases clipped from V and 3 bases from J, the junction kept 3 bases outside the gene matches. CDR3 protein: CASSITGADTEAFF. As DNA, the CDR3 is TGTGCCAGTAGTATAACAGGGGCGGACACTGAAGCTTTCTTT.

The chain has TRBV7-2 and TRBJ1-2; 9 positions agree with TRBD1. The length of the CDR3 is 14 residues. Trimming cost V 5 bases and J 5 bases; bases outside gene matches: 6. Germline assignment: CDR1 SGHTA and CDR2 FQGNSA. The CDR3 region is CASSARTGVYGYTF. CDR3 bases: TGTGCCAGCAGCGCTAGGACAGGGGTGTATGGCTACACCTTC.